Described below is a single T cell receptor beta chain sequence and its context. What it binds is not known. These data are taken from a study of T cell responses to AZD1222 COVID-19 vaccine. Produced via immunoSEQ multiplex PCR; TCRdb's table is partial and in-frame only. The sample has around 200,000 clones; almost 90% are singletons. Germline CDR1 and CDR2: MNHNY and SVGAGI (reference sequence). CDR3 length equals 15 residues. Trimming took off 6 bases at V and 6 bases at J, with 18 bases between the two ends. Findings and caveats of the study: Only six or seven AZD1222 recipients tested seropositive at baseline. Repertoires were sampled only after the peak T cell response. Increases in Spike-specific TCR breadth and depth were seen after two AZD1222 doses. Spike was spanned by vaccine-associated CD4 TCRs, with dominance at 160-218 and 743-854.

This chain joins TRBV6-6 and TRBJ1-5; D is possibly TRBD1 (5 bases). This clonotype originated in an adult in good health. The specimen was peripheral blood, collected on day 0 of AZD1222 vaccination. The CDR3: CASSPLRDEVQPQHF. In DNA, the CDR3 is TGTGCCAGCAGCCCGCTAAGGGACGAGGTTCAGCCCCAGCATTTT.